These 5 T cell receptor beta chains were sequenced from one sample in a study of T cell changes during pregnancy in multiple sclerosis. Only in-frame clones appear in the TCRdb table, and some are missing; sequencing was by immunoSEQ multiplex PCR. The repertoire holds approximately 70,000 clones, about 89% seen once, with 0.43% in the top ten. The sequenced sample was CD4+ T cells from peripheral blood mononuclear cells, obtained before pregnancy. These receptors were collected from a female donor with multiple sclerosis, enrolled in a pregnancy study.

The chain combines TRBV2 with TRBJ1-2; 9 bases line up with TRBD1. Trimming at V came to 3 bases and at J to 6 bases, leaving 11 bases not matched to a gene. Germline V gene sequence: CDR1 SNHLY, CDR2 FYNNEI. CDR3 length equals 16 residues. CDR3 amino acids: CASSDYRGLSEDGYTF. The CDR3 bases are TGTGCCAGCAGTGACTACAGGGGGCTAAGTGAGGATGGCTACACCTTC.

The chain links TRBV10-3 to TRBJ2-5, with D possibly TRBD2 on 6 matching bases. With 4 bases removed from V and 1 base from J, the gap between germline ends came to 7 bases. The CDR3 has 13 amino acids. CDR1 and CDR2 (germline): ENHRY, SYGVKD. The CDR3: CAISAGLQETQYF. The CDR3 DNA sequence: TGTGCCATCAGTGCGGGACTCCAAGAGACCCAGTACTTC.

The DNA of the CDR3 is TGTGCCAGCAGCAGAAGAGCGGGAGTGGAAGAGACCCAGTACTTC. Encoded protein: CASSRRAGVEETQYF. This sequence joins TRBV5-4 and TRBJ2-5, with TRBD2 matching over 8 bases. CDR3 length: 15 amino acids. The V gene's germline CDR1 is SGHNT and CDR2 YYREEE (reference sequence). The V and J ends lost 4 bases and 3 bases, in that order; junction bases with no gene match: 8. Supplemented by reference TRBV5-4 and TRBJ2-5, the full variable domain reads ETGVTQSPTHLIKTRGQQVTLRCSSQSGHNTVSWYQQALGQGPQFIFQYYREEENGRGNFPPRFSGLQFPNYSSELNVNALELDDSALYLCASSRRAGVEETQYFGPGTRLLVL.

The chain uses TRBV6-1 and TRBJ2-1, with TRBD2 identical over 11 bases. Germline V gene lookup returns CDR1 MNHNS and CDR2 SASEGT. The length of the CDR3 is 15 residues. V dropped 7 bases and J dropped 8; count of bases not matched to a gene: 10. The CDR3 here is CASKKVLAGEYEQFF. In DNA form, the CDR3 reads TGTGCCAGCAAAAAGGTACTAGCGGGAGAATATGAGCAGTTCTTC.

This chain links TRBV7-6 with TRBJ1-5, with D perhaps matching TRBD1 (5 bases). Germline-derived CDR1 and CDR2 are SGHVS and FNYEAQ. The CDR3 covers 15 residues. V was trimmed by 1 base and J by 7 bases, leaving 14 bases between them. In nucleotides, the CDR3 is TGTGCCAGCAGCTTAGGTCAGGGCCCCCGACAGCCCCAGCATTTT. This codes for CASSLGQGPRQPQHF.